This is a list of T cell receptor beta chains from one sample in a study of cytomegalovirus exposure and HLA in healthy donors. Repertoires were generated with immunoSEQ multiplex PCR, while TCRdb's copy carries only in-frame clones and drops some. This table has around 170,000 clones, 80% to 85% appearing once. The sequenced sample consisted of PBMCs. The receptors shown here come from a woman aged 18 to 35 in good health and CMV-seronegative. Both conserved end residues are part of each CDR3. The D gene is left open where the match is weak. Clone size is shown for a subset of rows, as once, few, many or a class of expanded clone.

V gene: TRBV5-5; J gene: TRBJ2-7; D gene: TRBD1; clone size: .; CDR3 DNA: TGTGCCAGCAGCAAGGGGGCGCCGGGCTACGAGCAGTACTTC; CDR3 protein: CASSKGAPGYEQYF
V gene: TRBV11-2; J gene: TRBJ2-2; D gene: .; clone size: .; CDR3 DNA: TGTGCCAGCAGCCCACGAGGCAGGGGGAACACCGGGGAGCTGTTTTTT; CDR3 protein: CASSPRGRGNTGELFF
V gene: TRBV27; J gene: TRBJ1-1; D gene: TRBD1; clone size: .; CDR3 DNA: TGTGCCTCTGGCAGACAGGGGCCGGCTGAAGCTTTCTTT; CDR3 protein: CASGRQGPAEAFF
V gene: TRBV29-1; J gene: TRBJ2-7; D gene: TRBD2; clone size: .; CDR3 DNA: TGCAGCGTTGGGGCGGGAGCCACCTACGAGCAGTACTTC; CDR3 protein: CSVGAGATYEQYF
V gene: TRBV5-1; J gene: TRBJ2-3; D gene: TRBD2; clone size: .; CDR3 DNA: TGCGCCAGCAGCTTGGTCGCGGGGGGCACAGATACGCAGTATTTT; CDR3 protein: CASSLVAGGTDTQYF
V gene: TRBV7-2; J gene: TRBJ2-7; D gene: TRBD1; clone size: .; CDR3 DNA: TGTGCCAGCAGCTTAGCGATCCAGGGGGTCGGCGACGAGCAGTACTTC; CDR3 protein: CASSLAIQGVGDEQYF
V gene: TRBV2; J gene: TRBJ2-5; D gene: TRBD2; clone size: .; CDR3 DNA: TGTGCCAGCAGTTTACGGGGGGGCCAGACCCAGTACTTC; CDR3 protein: CASSLRGGQTQYF
V gene: TRBV7-2; J gene: TRBJ2-3; D gene: TRBD1; clone size: .; CDR3 DNA: TGTGCCAGCACCCAGGGGGTACGGGCTACGCAGTATTTT; CDR3 protein: CASTQGVRATQYF
V gene: TRBV11-2; J gene: TRBJ2-5; D gene: .; clone size: once; CDR3 DNA: TGTGCCAGCAGCTCGTCCGGAGGGGACCAAGAGACCCAGTACTTC; CDR3 protein: CASSSSGGDQETQYF
V gene: TRBV6-4; J gene: TRBJ1-2; D gene: TRBD1; clone size: .; CDR3 DNA: TGTGCCAGCAGGCCGACAGGGGGACTTCCTAACTATGGCTACACCTTC; CDR3 protein: CASRPTGGLPNYGYTF
V gene: TRBV11-2; J gene: TRBJ2-5; D gene: TRBD2; clone size: once; CDR3 DNA: TGTGCCAGCAGCTTAGGTCTTCTAGCGGGGGGAAAGGAGACCCAGTACTTC; CDR3 protein: CASSLGLLAGGKETQYF
V gene: TRBV29-1; J gene: TRBJ1-3; D gene: .; clone size: few; CDR3 DNA: TGCAGCGTAGGGACTCCTGGAAACACCATATATTTT; CDR3 protein: CSVGTPGNTIYF
V gene: TRBV28; J gene: TRBJ2-7; D gene: TRBD1; clone size: .; CDR3 DNA: TGTGCCAGCAGTTTGACAGGGGAGCAGTACTTC; CDR3 protein: CASSLTGEQYF
V gene: TRBV6-1; J gene: TRBJ1-5; D gene: .; clone size: .; CDR3 DNA: TGTGCCAGCAGTGCACAGGGCCGAAGTCAGCCCCAGCATTTT; CDR3 protein: CASSAQGRSQPQHF
V gene: TRBV4-2; J gene: TRBJ2-7; D gene: TRBD2; clone size: .; CDR3 DNA: TGTGCCAGCAGCCAAGGACTAGCTCCCTACGAGCAGTACTTC; CDR3 protein: CASSQGLAPYEQYF
V gene: TRBV4-2; J gene: TRBJ2-3; D gene: .; clone size: .; CDR3 DNA: TGTGCCAGCAGCCAAACTTCAGCGGGTTCTAGCACAGATACGCAGTATTTT; CDR3 protein: CASSQTSAGSSTDTQYF
V gene: TRBV5-6; J gene: TRBJ1-2; D gene: .; clone size: few; CDR3 DNA: TGTGCCAGCAGCTTGGGGTACGGTAACTATGGCTACACCTTC; CDR3 protein: CASSLGYGNYGYTF
V gene: TRBV7-9; J gene: TRBJ2-1; D gene: .; clone size: few; CDR3 DNA: TGTTCCAGCGTCAGTGGGAGCAATGAGCAGTTCTTC; CDR3 protein: CSSVSGSNEQFF
V gene: TRBV28; J gene: TRBJ1-1; D gene: .; clone size: .; CDR3 DNA: TGTGCCAGCACCCTCAGAACTGAAGCTTTCTTT; CDR3 protein: CASTLRTEAFF
V gene: TRBV6-5; J gene: TRBJ2-7; D gene: .; clone size: .; CDR3 DNA: TGTGCCAGCAGACCTAATCCTACGGTCGGGGACGAGCAGTACTTC; CDR3 protein: CASRPNPTVGDEQYF
V gene: TRBV27; J gene: TRBJ2-5; D gene: TRBD2; clone size: .; CDR3 DNA: TGTGCCAGCAGCCCGGGACTAGGAGAGACCCAGTACTTC; CDR3 protein: CASSPGLGETQYF
V gene: TRBV7-8; J gene: TRBJ2-5; D gene: TRBD2; clone size: .; CDR3 DNA: TGTGCCAGCAGATCCCCGGGACTAGCGGGAGGGGGCGAGACCCAGTACTTC; CDR3 protein: CASRSPGLAGGGETQYF
V gene: TRBV7-2; J gene: TRBJ2-5; D gene: .; clone size: once; CDR3 DNA: TGTGCCAGCAGCTTCGGAGGAAACATCCAAGAGACCCAGTACTTC; CDR3 protein: CASSFGGNIQETQYF